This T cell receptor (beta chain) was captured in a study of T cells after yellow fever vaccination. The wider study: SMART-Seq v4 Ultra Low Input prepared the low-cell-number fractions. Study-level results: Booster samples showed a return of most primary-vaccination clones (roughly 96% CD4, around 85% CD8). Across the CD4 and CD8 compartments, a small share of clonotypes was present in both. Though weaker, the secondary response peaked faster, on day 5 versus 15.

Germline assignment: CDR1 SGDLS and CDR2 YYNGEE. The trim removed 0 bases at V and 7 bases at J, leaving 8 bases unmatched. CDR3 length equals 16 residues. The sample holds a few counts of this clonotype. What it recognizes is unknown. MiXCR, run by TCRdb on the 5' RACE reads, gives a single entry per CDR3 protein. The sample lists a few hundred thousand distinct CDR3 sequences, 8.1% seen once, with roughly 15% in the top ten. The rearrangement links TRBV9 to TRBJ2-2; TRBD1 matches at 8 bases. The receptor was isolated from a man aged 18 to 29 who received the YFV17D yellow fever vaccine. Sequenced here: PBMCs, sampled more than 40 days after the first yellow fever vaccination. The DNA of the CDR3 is TGTGCCAGCAGCGTAGGGGCAGGGGGCTTATACGGGGAGCTGTTTTTT. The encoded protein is CASSVGAGGLYGELFF.